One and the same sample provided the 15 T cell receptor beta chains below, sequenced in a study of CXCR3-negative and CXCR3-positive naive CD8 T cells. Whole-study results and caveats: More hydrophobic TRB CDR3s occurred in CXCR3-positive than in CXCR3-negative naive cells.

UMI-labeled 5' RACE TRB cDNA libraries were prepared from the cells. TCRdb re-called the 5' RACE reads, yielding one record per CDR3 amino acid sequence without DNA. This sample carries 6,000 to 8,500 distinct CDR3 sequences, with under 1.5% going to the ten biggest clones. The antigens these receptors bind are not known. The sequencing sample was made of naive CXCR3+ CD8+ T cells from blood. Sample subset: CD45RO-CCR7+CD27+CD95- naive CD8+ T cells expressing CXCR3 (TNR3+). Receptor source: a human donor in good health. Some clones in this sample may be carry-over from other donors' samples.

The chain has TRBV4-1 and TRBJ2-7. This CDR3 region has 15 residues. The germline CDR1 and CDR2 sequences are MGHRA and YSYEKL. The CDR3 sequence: CASSQDVQASYEQYF.

This chain's CDR3 is CASRTGGASSEQFF. V and J are TRBV7-9 and TRBJ2-1; as DNA is missing, the TRBD2 call by TCRdb cannot be tested. This CDR3 has 14 amino acids. Germline V gene data show CDR1 as SEHNR and CDR2 as FQNEAQ (reference sequence).

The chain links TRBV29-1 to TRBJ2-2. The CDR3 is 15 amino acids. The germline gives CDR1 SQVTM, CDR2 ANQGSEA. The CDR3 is CSVKGTPENTGELFF.

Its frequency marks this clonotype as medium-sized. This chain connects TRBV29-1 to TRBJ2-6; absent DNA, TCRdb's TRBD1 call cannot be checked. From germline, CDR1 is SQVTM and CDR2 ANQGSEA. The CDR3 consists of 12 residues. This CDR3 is CSALVGANVLTF.

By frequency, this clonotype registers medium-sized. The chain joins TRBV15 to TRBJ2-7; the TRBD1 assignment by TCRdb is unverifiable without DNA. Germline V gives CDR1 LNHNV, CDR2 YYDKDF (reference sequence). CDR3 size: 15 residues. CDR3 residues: CATSRTGNFIYEQYF.

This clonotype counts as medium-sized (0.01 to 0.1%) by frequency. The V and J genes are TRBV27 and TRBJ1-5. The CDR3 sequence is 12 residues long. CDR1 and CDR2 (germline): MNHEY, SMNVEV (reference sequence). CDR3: CASSSIDQPQHF.

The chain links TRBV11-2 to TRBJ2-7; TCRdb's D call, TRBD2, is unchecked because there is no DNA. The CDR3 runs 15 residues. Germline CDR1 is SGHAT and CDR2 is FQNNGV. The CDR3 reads CASSFGLDFEYEQYF.

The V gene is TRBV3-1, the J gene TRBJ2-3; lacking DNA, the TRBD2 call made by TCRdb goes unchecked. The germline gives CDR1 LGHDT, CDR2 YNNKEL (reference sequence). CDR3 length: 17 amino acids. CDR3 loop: CASSQAEAGVGTDTQYF.

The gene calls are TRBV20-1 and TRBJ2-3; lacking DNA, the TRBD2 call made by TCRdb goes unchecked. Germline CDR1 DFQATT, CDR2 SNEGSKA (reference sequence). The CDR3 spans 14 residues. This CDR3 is CSAAPAGAPDTQYF.

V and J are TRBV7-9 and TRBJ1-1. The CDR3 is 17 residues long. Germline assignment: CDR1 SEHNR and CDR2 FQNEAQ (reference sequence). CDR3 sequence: CASSLVSYSRKDTEAFF.

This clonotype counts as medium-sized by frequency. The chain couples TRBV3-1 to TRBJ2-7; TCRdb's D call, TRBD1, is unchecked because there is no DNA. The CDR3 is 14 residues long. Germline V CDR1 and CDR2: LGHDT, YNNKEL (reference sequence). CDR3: CASSQVPPGDEQYF.

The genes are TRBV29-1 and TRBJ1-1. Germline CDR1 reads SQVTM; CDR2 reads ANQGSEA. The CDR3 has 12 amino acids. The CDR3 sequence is CSVEAGSPEAFF.

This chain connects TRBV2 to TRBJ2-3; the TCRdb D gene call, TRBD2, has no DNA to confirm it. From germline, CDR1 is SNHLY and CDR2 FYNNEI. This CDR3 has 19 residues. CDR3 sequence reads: CASSEDRGGFSGSTDTQYF.

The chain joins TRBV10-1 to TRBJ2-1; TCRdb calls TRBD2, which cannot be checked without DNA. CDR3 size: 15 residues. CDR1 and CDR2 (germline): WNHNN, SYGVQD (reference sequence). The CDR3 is CASSDLAGAWDEQFF.

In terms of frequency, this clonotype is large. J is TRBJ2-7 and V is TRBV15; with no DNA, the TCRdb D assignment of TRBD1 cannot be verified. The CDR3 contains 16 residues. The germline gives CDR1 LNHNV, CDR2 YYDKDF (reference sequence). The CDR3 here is CATSRGWGLSSYEQYF.